This TCR beta chain emerged from a study of regulatory T cells in long-lasting Graves disease. This clonotype has at least ten counts. Documented time point: newly diagnosed GD, antithyroid drugs for less than 3 months. Construction of the TCR library relied on RNA isolated from PBMCs. Diagnosis followed American Thyroid Association guidelines for Graves' disease. This CDR3 contains 19 residues. Germline CDR1 SGHRS, CDR2 YFSETQ. Trimming left V 0 bases short and J 2 bases short, with 22 bases between. Arm-PCR of CDR3 regions and iRepertoire HTBI primers were used to build TCR beta libraries. TCRdb redid the calling of the multiplex PCR reads with MiXCR, one entry per CDR3 protein. The sample has roughly 410,000 distinct CDR3 sequences, 15% seen once. The same sample was also studied in work on T cells in Graves' hyperthyroidism and ophthalmopathy. This second study says: The patients, who ranged from 18 to 65 in age, presented with newly diagnosed hyperthyroidism lasting under 2 months. Pregnant or lactating patients were excluded, as were those with uncontrolled infection or other autoimmune disease.

The V and J genes are TRBV5-1 and TRBJ2-3, with D tentatively TRBD1 or TRBD2 (5 bases each). The material sequenced was peripheral blood mononuclear cells (PBMCs), taken at new diagnosis, from a patient treated with antithyroid drugs. This TCR came from a woman aged 40-49 years with Graves disease. CDR3 nucleotides: TGCGCCAGCAGCTTGGATCCGGAGCCATGGGAAGGGACCACAGATACGCAGTATTTT. Translating gives CASSLDPEPWEGTTDTQYF.